The clone carrying this TCR beta chain was seen a handful of times. Its cognate antigen is unknown. This sample is drawn from a study of cytomegalovirus exposure and HLA in healthy donors. Overall study results and limits: It was reported that the classifier diagnosed cytomegalovirus status with high specificity and sensitivity in both the original and validation cohorts.

The V gene's germline CDR1 is SGHDT and CDR2 YYEEEE. The ends lost 4 bases at V and 4 bases at J; junction bases unmatched: 5. The CDR3 is 13 amino acids. PCR was performed using 60 Vbeta and 13 Jbeta primers. TCRdb's copy holds only in-frame clones and misses some; the assay was immunoSEQ multiplex PCR. The data hold 150,000 to 200,000 clones, with roughly 80% observed a single time. The receptor was isolated from a man between 18 and 35 years old in good health and CMV-seronegative. The sequencing input was PBMCs. J is TRBJ2-7 and V is TRBV5-6, with 7 bases that match TRBD1. CDR3 in amino acids: CASSLPTGYEQYF. In nucleotides, the CDR3 is TGTGCCAGCAGCCTCCCGACAGGGTACGAGCAGTACTTC.